This TCR beta chain originates from a study of regulatory T cells in long-lasting Graves disease. The sample's time point: newly diagnosed GD, antithyroid drugs for less than 3 months. RNA isolated from PBMCs was used to make the TCR library. Sequencing libraries for TCR beta were prepared with iRepertoire HTBI primers and Arm-PCR of CDR3 regions. TCRdb recomputed calls from the multiplex PCR reads with MiXCR, one row per CDR3 protein. The data contain a few hundred thousand distinct CDR3 sequences, around 15% of them singletons. There are many counts of this clonotype. CDR1 and CDR2 from the germline V gene are SGHNT and YENEEA. V lost 1 base and J lost 1, with 7 bases in between. The CDR3 is 14 residues long. In addition, the sample was reused for a study of T cells in Graves' hyperthyroidism and ophthalmopathy. That source reports: The definition of stable Graves' hyperthyroidism was no ophthalmopathy progression within 18 months. Each diagnosis drew on symptoms, thyroxine, TRAb, thyroid ultrasound and orbital computed tomography findings.

The V gene is TRBV11-3, the J gene TRBJ1-1, with no clear D. This specimen was peripheral blood mononuclear cells (PBMCs), taken at new diagnosis, from a patient treated with antithyroid drugs. The source of this sequence is a man in his forties or fifties with Graves disease. The CDR3 DNA sequence: TGTGCCAGCAGCTTAGCAGCACAGAACACTGAAGCTTTCTTT. It is translated as CASSLAAQNTEAFF.